The clone carrying this TCR beta chain was seen once. What it recognizes is unknown. The data belong to a study of T cells in Graves' hyperthyroidism and ophthalmopathy. General study points: Ophthalmopathy was model-predicted a median approximately 6.9 months pre-onset.

Researchers amplified the TCR beta CDR3 regions from RNA transcripts. First-round RT-PCR of the TCR CDR3 relied on the HTBI primer set. One entry per CDR3 protein results from TCRdb running MiXCR on the multiplex PCR reads. The sample comprises a few hundred thousand distinct CDR3 sequences, about 15% of which are singletons, and under 20% rests with the top ten. Clinical symptoms, serum thyroxine, TRAb, thyroid ultrasound and orbital computed tomography established diagnosis. CDR1 and CDR2 (germline): MNHEY, SVGEGT. The length of the CDR3 is 13 residues. Trimming took 6 bases from V and 7 from J; bases not matched to a gene: 8.

The TCR was taken from a woman in her late teens or twenties with Graves' hyperthyroidism. Sequenced input: blood. V gene TRBV6-2 or TRBV6-3 combines with J gene TRBJ2-5, with 7 bases identical to TRBD1. In DNA form, the CDR3 reads TGTGCCAGCAGACCCGACAGGGTTGGGACCCAGTACTTC. Translated, it gives CASRPDRVGTQYF.